The 16 T cell receptor beta chains below come from one sample, sequenced in a study of cytomegalovirus exposure and HLA in healthy donors. The PCR was carried out with 60 Vbeta primers and 13 Jbeta primers. Clones were sequenced by immunoSEQ multiplex PCR, and TCRdb holds only the in-frame ones, with some missing. The sample carries 83,000 or so clones, more than 75% recorded once. The sequencing sample was made of PBMCs. The receptor set was obtained from a middle-aged woman in good health and CMV-seropositive.

V is TRBV7-9 and J is TRBJ1-1; D gene uncertain. The CDR3 totals 14 residues. V was trimmed by 4 bases and J by 0 bases, leaving 9 bases between them. In germline, CDR1 is SEHNR, CDR2 FQNEAQ (reference sequence). For the CDR3, the DNA is TGTGCCAGCAGCTCCAACCAGATGAACACTGAAGCTTTCTTT. Protein product: CASSSNQMNTEAFF.

The chain has TRBV6-1 and TRBJ2-7, with D possibly being TRBD2 (6 bases). In germline, CDR1 is MNHNS, CDR2 SASEGT. With 6 bases removed from V and 7 bases from J, the gap between germline ends came to 19 bases. This CDR3 has 14 amino acids. This chain's CDR3 is CASREGLNPGEQYF. The CDR3 nucleotides read TGTGCCAGCAGAGAGGGACTCAACCCGGGGGAGCAGTACTTC.

V gene TRBV4-3 combines with J gene TRBJ2-5; 9 bases map to TRBD1. V shed 1 base, J shed 2 bases, and the junction held 5 bases outside the gene matches. CDR3 size: 16 residues. Germline V CDR1 and CDR2: LGHNA, YSLEER. The CDR3 sequence: CASSQVVGQGQETQYF. Written as DNA, the CDR3 is TGCGCCAGCAGCCAAGTAGTGGGACAGGGTCAAGAGACCCAGTACTTC.

With regard to this clone: Other nucleotide sequences in the sample specify the same CDR3. The J gene is TRBJ1-5, the V gene TRBV30, with a tentative D call TRBD1 (6 bases). Trimming pared 2 bases from V and 3 bases from J, leaving 8 bases between. CDR3 size: 13 residues. Germline CDR1 and CDR2: GTSNPN and SVGIG (reference sequence). The CDR3 region has the DNA TGTGCCTGGAGTCGACAGGACAATCAGCCCCAGCATTTT. Its translation: CAWSRQDNQPQHF.

This chain uses TRBV10-1 with TRBJ2-3; no reliable D call. V gave up 8 bases and J gave up 10 bases, with 13 bases separating them. CDR3 length: 11 residues. Germline V lookup: CDR1 WNHNN, CDR2 SYGVQD (reference sequence). The CDR3 sequence is CASRGRHPQYF. The CDR3 DNA sequence: TGCGCCAGCCGTGGAAGACACCCGCAGTATTTT.

The chain carries TRBV30 and TRBJ1-1; D is unclear. Trimming cost V 3 bases and J 4 bases, with 12 bases left between them. The CDR3 has 13 residues. Germline assignment: CDR1 GTSNPN and CDR2 SVGIG (reference sequence). CDR3 coding DNA: TGTGCCTGGAGCGCCTTTGCGGGCACTGAAGCTTTCTTT. Translating it yields CAWSAFAGTEAFF.

The gene calls are TRBV27 and TRBJ1-2; TRBD1 aligns across 8 bases. Germline values: CDR1 MNHEY, CDR2 SMNVEV (reference sequence). This CDR3 comprises 13 residues. With V trimmed by 5 bases and J by 8 bases, 7 bases remained unmatched. CDR3 DNA: TGTGCCAGCAGTACGTGGACAGGGCTGGGCTACACCTTC. As protein: CASSTWTGLGYTF.

The V call is TRBV27, the J call TRBJ2-1; D might be TRBD1 (5 bases). With 2 bases removed from V and 2 bases from J, the gap between germline ends came to 7 bases. From germline, CDR1 is MNHEY and CDR2 SMNVEV (reference sequence). The CDR3 contains 14 residues. The DNA of the CDR3 is TGTGCCAGCAGTTTAAAGGACACCTACAATGAGCAGTTCTTC. This sequence encodes CASSLKDTYNEQFF.

The chain uses TRBV28 and TRBJ1-1, with D possibly being TRBD1 (5 bases). With 7 bases removed from V and 4 bases from J, the gap between germline ends came to 13 bases. Germline CDR1 reads MDHEN; CDR2 reads SYDVKM. This CDR3 spans 13 amino acids. The CDR3 sequence is CASTTSGGTEAFF. The CDR3 region has the DNA TGTGCCAGCACCACCTCGGGGGGCACTGAAGCTTTCTTT.

The chain has TRBV9 and TRBJ1-2; D is unresolved. The CDR3 has 13 residues. The germline V and J ends were trimmed by 3 bases and 11 bases, with 17 bases remaining between them. Germline CDR1 SGDLS, CDR2 YYNGEE. The CDR3: CASSERPASSYTF. As DNA, the CDR3 is TGTGCCAGCAGCGAGCGACCGGCATCTAGTTACACCTTC.

The rearrangement links TRBV5-5 to TRBJ2-7; TRBD1 matches 7 bases. The junction had 9 bases not matched to a gene; V was cut back by 0 bases and J by 3 bases. Germline CDR1 SGHKS, CDR2 YYEKEE (reference sequence). This CDR3 contains 16 residues. CDR3 loop: CASSLGPGQVDYEQYF. CDR3 nucleotide sequence: TGTGCCAGCAGCTTGGGGCCCGGACAGGTTGACTACGAGCAGTACTTC.

V and J are TRBV7-9 and TRBJ2-1, with a tentative D call TRBD2 (5 bases). Trimming took off 5 bases at V and 3 bases at J, with 8 bases between the two ends. CDR3 length equals 13 residues. Germline CDR1 and CDR2: SEHNR and FQNEAQ (reference sequence). Here the CDR3 reads CASSIRDYNEQFF. CDR3 coding DNA: TGTGCCAGCAGCATTCGGGACTACAATGAGCAGTTCTTC.

The chain recombines TRBV11-2 with TRBJ2-1; a weak D match, TRBD1 (6 bases). Trimming pared 1 base from V and 6 bases from J, leaving 13 bases between. The CDR3 runs to 15 residues. The V gene's germline CDR1 is SGHAT and CDR2 FQNNGV. The CDR3 spells CASSLGQGPGNEQFF. The CDR3 DNA reads TGTGCCAGCAGCTTAGGTCAGGGGCCCGGCAATGAGCAGTTCTTC.

The chain employs TRBV28 and TRBJ1-1, with TRBD1 as a possible D gene (6 bases). The V end lost 3 bases, the J end lost 7 bases, and 12 bases lay between the germline ends. Germline CDR1 is MDHEN and CDR2 is SYDVKM. The CDR3 has 13 amino acids. CDR3 protein: CASSLGGRLEAFF. In DNA, the CDR3 is TGTGCCAGCAGTTTGGGGGGGCGCCTTGAAGCTTTCTTT.

This clone was found a few times. This chain uses TRBV4-1 with TRBJ1-3; no reliable D call. Trimming stripped 0 bases from V and 7 bases from J, with 10 bases between. There are 14 residues in the CDR3. CDR1 MGHRA and CDR2 YSYEKL come from the germline V gene. Here the CDR3 reads CASSQDTAANTIYF. For the CDR3, the DNA is TGCGCCAGCAGCCAAGACACGGCGGCCAACACCATATATTTT.

The sample holds one count of this clone. V gene TRBV30 combines with J gene TRBJ2-2; no firm D call. V shed 0 bases and J shed 6 bases, with 5 bases lying between them. This CDR3 is 12 amino acids long. Germline V CDR1 and CDR2: GTSNPN, SVGIG (reference sequence). The CDR3 DNA reads TGTGCCTGGAGTGTGAGTGCCGGGGAGCTGTTTTTT. Protein: CAWSVSAGELFF.